The clone carrying this T cell receptor (beta chain) was recorded a few times. Its antigen is currently unknown. The junction shows a germline mismatch at one end, possibly a read error. Looked up from germline, CDR1 is SGHTA and CDR2 is FQGNSA. CDR3 size: 13 residues. The sample is drawn from a study of cytomegalovirus exposure and HLA in healthy donors. General study points: The availability of immune exposure information extended only to CMV serostatus. Cytomegalovirus association was listed for 170 or so TCR beta chains. Trimming of TCR beta V- and J-genes showed a link, identified in a later analysis, to a missense DCLRE1C variant.

Use of 60 Vbeta and 13 Jbeta primers characterized the PCR. Using immunoSEQ multiplex PCR, the repertoire was profiled, and TCRdb retains in-frame clones only, with some absent. The table includes 170,000 or so clones, over 80% detected once. Sequenced input: PBMCs. The origin of this receptor is a man aged 50 or older in good health and CMV-seronegative. The gene calls are TRBV7-2 and TRBJ1-2, with D unclear. The CDR3 here is CASSLDGGSKPAF. The CDR3, as DNA: TGTGCCAGCAGCTTAGATGGTGGGAGTAAGCCCGCCTTC.